The 5 T cell receptor beta chains listed next were all sequenced from one sample in a study of early T cells in non-severe SARS-CoV-2 infection. TCRdb re-derived calls from the 5' RACE reads in MiXCR, one entry per CDR3 protein. Found here are 66,000 or so distinct CDR3 sequences, roughly 13% of them singletons; the top ten hold about 8.3%. The sequencing sample was made of whole blood. Receptors originate from an adult who was a healthcare worker with PCR-confirmed SARS-CoV-2 infection or an uninfected control (not recorded which).

The V call is TRBV21-1, the J call TRBJ2-5; TRBD1 was called by the table and not checked on the DNA. TRBV21-1 is classified as a pseudogene. This CDR3 comprises 15 residues. As DNA, the CDR3 is TGTGCCATCGACAAAAAGGAGGACAGCCAAGAGACCCAGTACTTC. This codes for CAIDKKEDSQETQYF.

CDR3 region: CASSLGSDTEAFF. The CDR3 DNA follows: TGTGCCAGCAGCTTAGGATCCGACACTGAAGCTTTCTTT. The V call is TRBV7-9, the J call TRBJ1-1; D uncertain. Germline CDR1 and CDR2: SEHNR and FQNEAQ (reference sequence). V dropped 1 base and J dropped 3 bases, with 6 bases sitting between them. This CDR3 has 13 residues.

There are a few counts of this clonotype. The chain is built from TRBV29-1 and TRBJ2-7; TRBD1 matches at 12 bases. With 6 bases clipped from V and 5 bases from J, the junction kept 8 bases outside the gene matches. CDR3 length equals 14 residues. Germline assignment: CDR1 SQVTM and CDR2 ANQGSEA. The CDR3 spells CSVWGDRGQNEQYF. The CDR3 nucleotides are TGCAGCGTCTGGGGGGACAGGGGGCAGAACGAGCAGTACTTC.

This clonotype was observed many times. CDR3 sequence: CASSTGFTQNEAFF. CDR3 sequence (DNA): TGTGCCAGTAGTACGGGTTTTACCCAGAATGAAGCTTTCTTT. This chain links TRBV19 with TRBJ1-1; unclear D gene. CDR3 length equals 14 residues. The germline V gene encodes CDR1 LNHDA and CDR2 SQIVND (reference sequence). Trimming took 4 bases from V and 7 from J, leaving 16 bases between them.

A few counts support this clonotype. The chain is built from TRBV7-8 and TRBJ1-1; 8 bases align to TRBD1. The length of the CDR3 is 17 residues. The germline gives CDR1 SGHVS, CDR2 FQNEAQ. With 6 bases clipped from V and 3 bases from J, the junction kept 15 bases outside the gene matches. CDR3 amino acids: CASSRSPSQGAHTEAFF. The DNA of the CDR3 is TGTGCCAGCAGTCGTAGCCCGTCCCAGGGGGCGCACACTGAAGCTTTCTTT.